This TCR beta chain was sequenced for a study of T cells after yellow fever vaccination. V lost 2 bases and J lost 5, with 10 bases in between. CDR3 length equals 13 residues. In germline, CDR1 is GTSNPN, CDR2 SVGIG (reference sequence). A single record per CDR3 protein comes from TCRdb applying MiXCR to the 5' RACE reads. The sample comprises just under 600,000 distinct CDR3 sequences, about 13% of which are singletons, and around 15% rests with the top ten. The J gene is TRBJ1-5, the V gene TRBV30, with a weak D call TRBD1 (5 bases). The sequence was collected from a man under 40 who received the YFV17D yellow fever vaccine. The specimen was PBMCs, collected on the day of the yellow fever booster vaccination. This chain's CDR3 is CAWSPGPHQPQHF. The CDR3 region has the DNA TGTGCCTGGAGTCCGGGGCCCCATCAGCCCCAGCATTTT.